The 8 T cell receptor beta chains presented below share a single source sample, sequenced in a study of control samples from healthy donors and cancer patients. TCRdb's table, derived via immunoSEQ multiplex PCR, lists solely in-frame clones and lacks some. The sample carries around 53,000 clones, about 90% recorded once. Sample: PBMCs. These receptors came from a man in his fifties or sixties with head and neck cancer.

The chain is built from TRBV7-3 and TRBJ1-3; D unclear. V was pared by 3 bases and J by 0 bases, with 9 bases between. Germline V lookup: CDR1 SGHTA, CDR2 FQGTGA. The CDR3 is 15 amino acids. The CDR3 nucleotides are TGTGCCAGCAGCTTTCCAGGCGCCTCTGGAAACACCATATATTTT. Encoded protein: CASSFPGASGNTIYF.

This chain joins TRBV28 and TRBJ1-5; D gene ambiguous. The CDR3 totals 15 residues. The ends were cut back, 8 bases at V and 7 bases at J, with 21 bases in the middle. In germline, CDR1 is MDHEN, CDR2 SYDVKM. The CDR3 DNA follows: TGTGCCAGCTCGCTGGGAGGGAACGCAGGACAGCCCCAGCATTTT. It is translated as CASSLGGNAGQPQHF.

This clone is a singleton in its sample. The gene calls are TRBV5-1 and TRBJ2-1; 7 nucleotides align to TRBD1. Germline values: CDR1 SGHRS, CDR2 YFSETQ. This CDR3 region has 14 residues. With 4 bases clipped from V and 4 bases from J, the junction kept 5 bases outside the gene matches. In nucleotides, the CDR3 is TGCGCCAGCAGCGACAGGGTTGGATACAATGAGCAGTTCTTC. Translation gives CASSDRVGYNEQFF.

This sequence joins TRBV10-1 and TRBJ2-7; D is unclear. The CDR3 has 12 amino acids. The germline V gene encodes CDR1 WNHNN and CDR2 SYGVQD (reference sequence). V was clipped by 6 bases and J by 5 bases, with 11 bases between them. CDR3 protein: CASSGDKDEQYF. The CDR3 coding sequence is TGCGCCAGCAGCGGCGACAAGGACGAGCAGTACTTC.

The CDR3 DNA sequence: TGTGCCAGCAGCTTTAGCGGGGACGAGCAGTACTTC. It encodes CASSFSGDEQYF. This sequence joins TRBV7-9 and TRBJ2-7, with 8 bases identical to TRBD2. With V trimmed by 3 bases and J by 5 bases, 0 bases remained unmatched. The germline V gene has CDR1 SEHNR and CDR2 FQNEAQ (reference sequence). This CDR3 has 12 residues.

The V and J genes are TRBV5-1 and TRBJ2-3; 7 positions match TRBD2. This CDR3 has 14 residues. Trimming removed 4 bases from V and 0 bases from J; junction bases left unmatched: 2. Germline CDR1 is SGHRS and CDR2 is YFSETQ. DNA for the CDR3: TGCGCCAGCAGCGGACTAGGGAGCACAGATACGCAGTATTTT. The encoded protein is CASSGLGSTDTQYF.

This chain links TRBV7-3 with TRBJ2-5; perhaps D is TRBD1 or TRBD2 (5 bases each). Per germline, CDR1 SGHTA and CDR2 FQGTGA. The CDR3 loop spans 16 amino acids. Trimming pared 4 bases from V and 4 bases from J, leaving 19 bases between. The CDR3 bases are TGTGCCAGCAGCTCCAACCCTCCGGGACGAGGAGAGACCCAGTACTTC. Residues: CASSSNPPGRGETQYF.

The chain combines TRBV2 with TRBJ1-5; 8 bases agree with TRBD1. Germline CDR1 reads SNHLY; CDR2 reads FYNNEI. CDR3 length: 17 residues. Trimming took 7 bases from V and 0 from J; bases not matched to a gene: 11. CDR3 protein: CASTGTYRGNSNQPQHF. The CDR3 region has the DNA TGTGCCAGCACTGGAACCTACAGGGGGAATAGCAATCAGCCCCAGCATTTT.